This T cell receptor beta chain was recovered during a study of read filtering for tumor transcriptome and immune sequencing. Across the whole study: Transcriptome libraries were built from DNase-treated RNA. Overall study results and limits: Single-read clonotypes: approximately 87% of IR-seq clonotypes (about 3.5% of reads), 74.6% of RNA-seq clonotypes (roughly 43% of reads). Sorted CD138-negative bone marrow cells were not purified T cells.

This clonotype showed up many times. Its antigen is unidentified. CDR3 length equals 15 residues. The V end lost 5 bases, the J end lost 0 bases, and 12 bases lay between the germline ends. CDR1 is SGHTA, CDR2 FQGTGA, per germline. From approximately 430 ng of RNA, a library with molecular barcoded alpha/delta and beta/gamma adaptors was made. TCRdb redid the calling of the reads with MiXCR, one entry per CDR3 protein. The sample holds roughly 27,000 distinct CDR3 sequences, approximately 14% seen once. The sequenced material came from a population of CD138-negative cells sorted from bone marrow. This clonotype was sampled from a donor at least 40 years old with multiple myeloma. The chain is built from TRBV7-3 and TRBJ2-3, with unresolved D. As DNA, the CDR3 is TGTGCCAGCAGCAAGGGTCCAGTAAGCACAGATACGCAGTATTTT. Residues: CASSKGPVSTDTQYF.